The 14 T cell receptor beta chains below all came from one sample that was sequenced in a study of blood T cells in healthy people across ages. Primed by a sample-barcoded 5' primer and a J-beta primer mix, a second PCR proceeded for about 7 to 11 cycles. TCRdb recomputed calls from the 5' RACE reads with MiXCR, one row per CDR3 protein. The data contain hundreds of thousands of distinct CDR3 sequences, roughly 60% of them singletons. Sequencing used blood. Receptors were obtained from a man under 40 in good health.

The rearrangement uses TRBV11-3 and TRBJ2-1; 7 nucleotides match TRBD2. Trimming took 1 base from V and 8 from J; bases not matched to a gene: 17. The germline V gene encodes CDR1 SGHNT and CDR2 YENEEA. This CDR3 spans 18 amino acids. The CDR3 DNA is TGTGCCAGCAGCTTAGTAGGGCGGGGGAACGTTGGAACGTATGAGCAGTTCTTC. Its translation: CASSLVGRGNVGTYEQFF.

This chain connects TRBV12-3 or TRBV12-4 to TRBJ2-1, with 10 bases fitting TRBD2. J gave up 8 bases and V 7 bases, and 14 bases lay outside the gene matches. This CDR3 comprises 16 residues. For the CDR3, the DNA is TGTGCCAGCATAAGCGGGGGGGCTTTCTTTGTCCATGAGCAGTTCTTC. The encoded protein is CASISGGAFFVHEQFF.

The chain employs TRBV28 and TRBJ2-2; D call uncertain. Germline V lookup: CDR1 MDHEN, CDR2 SYDVKM. The CDR3 is made up of 14 amino acids. Deletions cut 6 bases from V and 2 bases from J, with 10 bases between. The CDR3 region is CASRGSPNTGELFF. In nucleotides, the CDR3 is TGTGCCAGCAGGGGCAGCCCTAACACCGGGGAGCTGTTTTTT. The full variable domain, completed using reference TRBV28 and TRBJ2-2, is DVKVTQSSRYLVKRTGEKVFLECVQDMDHENMFWYRQDPGLGLRLIYFSYDVKMKEKGDIPEGYSVSREKKERFSLILESASTNQTSMYLCASRGSPNTGELFFGEGSRLTVL.

The chain carries TRBV15 and TRBJ2-4; TRBD2 matches at 9 bases. The J call is doubtful: the DNA matches TRBJ2-7 better. This CDR3 comprises 14 residues. Germline V gene data show CDR1 as LNHNV and CDR2 as YYDKDF (reference sequence). The CDR3 region has the DNA TGTGCCACCAGCAACCCCGGACTAGCGAACGAGCAGTACTTC. Translated, it gives CATSNPGLANEQYF.

CDR3 DNA sequence: TGTGCCAGCAGGATCGGGCCCTCTGGGGCCAACGTCCTGACTTTC. This gives the protein CASRIGPSGANVLTF. This chain connects TRBV6-5 to TRBJ2-6, with D unclear. The CDR3 extends over 15 amino acids. CDR1 is MNHEY and CDR2 is SVGAGI in the germline V gene. The ends were cut back, 6 bases at V and 0 bases at J, with 9 bases in the middle.

V gene TRBV10-3 combines with J gene TRBJ2-1; D is perhaps TRBD2 (6 bases). V was trimmed by 4 bases and J by 4 bases, leaving 11 bases between them. Looked up from germline, CDR1 is ENHRY and CDR2 is SYGVKD. The CDR3 runs to 14 residues. The CDR3 bases are TGTGCCATCAGTGCGGAGGGAGCTTACAATGAGCAGTTCTTC. It is translated as CAISAEGAYNEQFF.

The chain joins TRBV29-1 to TRBJ2-1, with 11 nucleotides matching TRBD2. V was clipped by 5 bases and J by 9 bases; unmatched bases: 9. The CDR3 sequence is 14 residues long. Germline V gene data show CDR1 as SQVTM and CDR2 as ANQGSEA. The CDR3 is CSVSGTSGWAEQFF. Here the CDR3 DNA reads TGCAGCGTTTCCGGGACTAGCGGTTGGGCTGAGCAGTTCTTC.

CDR3 nucleotides: TGTGCCAGCAGCTTAATGGGGGGGTTTAATGAAAAACTGTTTTTT. As protein: CASSLMGGFNEKLFF. The chain uses TRBV7-2 and TRBJ1-4; D is possibly TRBD1 (5 bases). V lost 2 bases and J lost 4, with 11 bases in between. Germline V lookup: CDR1 SGHTA, CDR2 FQGNSA. The CDR3 has 15 amino acids. Supplemented by reference TRBV7-2 and TRBJ1-4, the full variable domain reads GAGVSQSPSNKVTEKGKDVELRCDPISGHTALYWYRQSLGQGLEFLIYFQGNSAPDKSGLPSDRFSAERTGGSVSTLTIQRTQQEDSAVYLCASSLMGGFNEKLFFGSGTQLSVL.

The genes are TRBV27 and TRBJ2-7, with a tentative D call TRBD1 (5 bases). Trimming removed 0 bases at V and 3 bases at J, with 12 bases between. This CDR3 contains 15 residues. CDR1 is MNHEY and CDR2 is SMNVEV in the germline V gene (reference sequence). The CDR3 loop is CASSLSTQGLYEQYF. In DNA, the CDR3 is TGTGCCAGCAGTTTATCGACTCAGGGCCTCTACGAGCAGTACTTC.

The genes are TRBV27 and TRBJ2-4, with 7 bases lining up with TRBD1. The J call may be incorrect, as the DNA end agrees better with TRBJ2-7. The CDR3 is made up of 14 amino acids. CDR1 is MNHEY and CDR2 is SMNVEV in the germline V gene (reference sequence). The CDR3 nucleotides read TGTGCCAGCAGTTTATCAAACAGGGGCCACGAGCAGTACTTC. Protein: CASSLSNRGHEQYF.

Only a few counts were recorded for this clonotype. The J gene is TRBJ1-6, the V gene TRBV28; the D gene is possibly TRBD1 (6 bases). The germline V gene encodes CDR1 MDHEN and CDR2 SYDVKM. Trimming cost V 5 bases and J 0 bases, with 11 bases left between them. The CDR3 has 16 amino acids. The CDR3 here is CASSRTASSYNSPLHF. The CDR3 DNA sequence: TGTGCCAGCAGTCGGACAGCGAGCTCCTATAATTCACCCCTCCACTTT.

As concerns this clonotype: The junction and the germline gene differ at one end; a read error may be behind it. V gene TRBV9 combines with J gene TRBJ2-3; D is possibly TRBD1 (5 bases). Germline V gene sequence: CDR1 SGDLS, CDR2 YYNGEE. The CDR3 totals 15 residues. This CDR3 reads CASSVVDTGTDTHYF. DNA for the CDR3: TGTGCCAGCAGCGTAGTAGACACAGGTACAGATACGCATTATTTT.

The sample holds a few counts of this clonotype. The chain is built from TRBV15 and TRBJ1-2, with D uncertain. CDR3 length equals 12 residues. Germline V gene data show CDR1 as LNHNV and CDR2 as YYDKDF (reference sequence). Between the trimmed V and J ends, which lost 3 bases and 6 bases, there was a span of 8 bases. CDR3 in DNA: TGTGCCACCAGCAGGGACTCGGATGGCTACACCTTC. It encodes CATSRDSDGYTF.

This clonotype has a single count. J is TRBJ2-5 and V is TRBV9; 9 bases fit TRBD1. Germline CDR1 is SGDLS and CDR2 is YYNGEE. This CDR3 has 18 amino acids. V shed 3 bases and J 7 bases; nucleotides not matched to a gene: 19. CDR3 protein: CASSGGATAGQGNWTQYF. CDR3 nucleotides: TGTGCCAGCAGCGGCGGGGCTACGGCGGGACAGGGAAACTGGACCCAGTACTTC.